This TCR beta chain emerged from a study of T cells in localized non-small cell lung cancer. General study results and limits: Adjacent uninvolved lung had the highest clonality, suggesting focused antigen responses. The study linked higher blood T cell density to longer overall survival. Analysis by sequencing included only one tumor region, so heterogeneity remains possible. Detection in adjacent lung was observed for a median 57 of the top 100 tumor clones.

Notes on this clone: Its antigen is currently unknown.

The V end was cut by 5 bases, the J end by 6 bases, with 9 bases between. Germline loops: CDR1 LNHDA, CDR2 SQIVND (reference sequence). The CDR3 runs to 12 residues. Only in-frame clones appear in the TCRdb table, and some are missing; sequencing was by immunoSEQ multiplex PCR. The data contain 53,000 or so clones, approximately 83% of them singletons. The source material was peripheral blood mononuclear cells, sampled before any cancer treatment. This clonotype originated in a man aged 35 to 70 with stage III lung adenocarcinoma. The chain has TRBV19 and TRBJ2-3; D not resolved. CDR3 residues: CASSFLGDTQYF. The CDR3 region has the DNA TGTGCCAGTAGTTTCCTCGGGGATACGCAGTATTTT.